This TCR beta chain originates from a study of siplizumab effects on memory and regulatory T cells. Study results and limitations: Naive T cells were seemingly more diverse than memory cells, and major contributions to the alloresponse seemed to be made by them. In the presence of siplizumab, alloreactive sequences traceable to unstimulated CD4+ memory cells were significantly reduced.

For every sample, about 10^5 TCR templates were assayed. Sequencing was performed with immunoSEQ multiplex PCR; in TCRdb, only in-frame clones are kept and a portion is missing. The table shows over 70,000 clones, with about 90% occurring only once. As for this clone: Its antigen is still unknown.

The CDR3 length is 16 residues. Germline V gene lookup returns CDR1 SGHNT and CDR2 YENEEA. The V end lost 4 bases, the J end lost 6 bases, and 19 bases lay between the germline ends. The source is a human donor in good health. The sequencing input was CD4+ T cells sorted from blood. This sequence joins TRBV11-3 and TRBJ2-1; D possibly matches TRBD1 or TRBD2 (7 bases each). Here the CDR3 reads CASSSRGGWEVNEQFF. CDR3 in DNA: TGTGCCAGCAGCTCCAGGGGGGGTTGGGAAGTCAATGAGCAGTTCTTC.